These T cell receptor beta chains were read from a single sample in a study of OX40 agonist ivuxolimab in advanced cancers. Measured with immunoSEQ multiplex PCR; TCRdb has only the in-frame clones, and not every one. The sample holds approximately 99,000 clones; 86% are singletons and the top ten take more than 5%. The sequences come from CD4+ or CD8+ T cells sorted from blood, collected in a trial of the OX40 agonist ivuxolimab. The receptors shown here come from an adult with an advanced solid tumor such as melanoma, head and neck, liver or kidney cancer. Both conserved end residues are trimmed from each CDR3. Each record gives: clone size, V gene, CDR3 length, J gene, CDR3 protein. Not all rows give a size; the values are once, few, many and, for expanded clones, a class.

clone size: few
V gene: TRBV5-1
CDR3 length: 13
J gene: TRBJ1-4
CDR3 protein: ASSSIGAPNEKLF

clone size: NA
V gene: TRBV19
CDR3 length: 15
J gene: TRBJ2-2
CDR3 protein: ASSIPSHEDFTGELF

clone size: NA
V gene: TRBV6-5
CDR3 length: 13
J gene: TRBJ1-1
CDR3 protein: ASSYSLGPNTEAF

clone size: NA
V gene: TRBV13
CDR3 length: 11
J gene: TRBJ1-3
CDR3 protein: ASSLNIGNTIY

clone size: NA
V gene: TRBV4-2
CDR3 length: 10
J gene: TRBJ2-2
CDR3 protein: ANTPADGELF

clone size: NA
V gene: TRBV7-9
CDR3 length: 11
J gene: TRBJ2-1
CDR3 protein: ASRLMGYNEQF

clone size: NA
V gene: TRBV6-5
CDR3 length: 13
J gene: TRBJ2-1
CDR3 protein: ASRLLASSYNEQF

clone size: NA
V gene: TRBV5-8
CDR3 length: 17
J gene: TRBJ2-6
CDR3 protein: ASSRTAGTGSTGANVLT

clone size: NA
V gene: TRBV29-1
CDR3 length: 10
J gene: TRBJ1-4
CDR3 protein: SARAGSRKLF

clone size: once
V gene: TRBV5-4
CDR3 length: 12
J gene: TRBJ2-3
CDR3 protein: ASSVSSTPDTQY

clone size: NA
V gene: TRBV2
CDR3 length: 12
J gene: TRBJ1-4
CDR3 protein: ASSLTGANEKLF

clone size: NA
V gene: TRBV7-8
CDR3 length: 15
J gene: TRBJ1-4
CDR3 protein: ASSLRDTYATNEKLF

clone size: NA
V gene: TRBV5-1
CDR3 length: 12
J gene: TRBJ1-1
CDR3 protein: ASSRDRTNTEAF

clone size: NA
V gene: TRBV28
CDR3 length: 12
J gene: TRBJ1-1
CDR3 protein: ASSLSGQGVEAF

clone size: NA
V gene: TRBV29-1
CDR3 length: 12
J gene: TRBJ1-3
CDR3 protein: GLSGGSSGNTIY

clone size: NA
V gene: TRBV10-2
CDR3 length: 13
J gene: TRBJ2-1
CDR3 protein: ASSLTSGGYNEQF

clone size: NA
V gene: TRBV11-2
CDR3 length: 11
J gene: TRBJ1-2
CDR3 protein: ASSPRTGGGYT

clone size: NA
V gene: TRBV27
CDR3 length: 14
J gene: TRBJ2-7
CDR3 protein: ASTRYGVTPAYEQY

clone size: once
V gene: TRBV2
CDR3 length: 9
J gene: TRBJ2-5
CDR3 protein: ASSAPETQY